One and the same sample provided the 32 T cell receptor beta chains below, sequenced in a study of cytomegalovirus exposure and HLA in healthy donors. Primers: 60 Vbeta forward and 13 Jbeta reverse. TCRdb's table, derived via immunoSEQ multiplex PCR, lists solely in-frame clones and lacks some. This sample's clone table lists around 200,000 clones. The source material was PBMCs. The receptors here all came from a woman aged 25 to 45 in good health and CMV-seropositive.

The CDR3 nucleotides read TGCGCCAGCAGCCCGGGACAGGGACCTTACAATGAGCAGTTCTTC. Encoded protein: CASSPGQGPYNEQFF. V is TRBV4-1 and J is TRBJ2-1; the match to TRBD1 covers 9 bases. The CDR3 has 15 amino acids. With 4 bases clipped from V and 4 bases from J, the junction kept 5 bases outside the gene matches. CDR1 is MGHRA, CDR2 YSYEKL, per germline.

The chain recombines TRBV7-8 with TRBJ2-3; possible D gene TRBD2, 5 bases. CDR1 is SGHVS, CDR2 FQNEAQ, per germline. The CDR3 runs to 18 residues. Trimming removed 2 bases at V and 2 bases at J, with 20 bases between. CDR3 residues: CASSLIASGGLHTDTQYF. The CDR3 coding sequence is TGTGCCAGCAGCTTAATCGCGAGCGGCGGGCTACACACAGATACGCAGTATTTT.

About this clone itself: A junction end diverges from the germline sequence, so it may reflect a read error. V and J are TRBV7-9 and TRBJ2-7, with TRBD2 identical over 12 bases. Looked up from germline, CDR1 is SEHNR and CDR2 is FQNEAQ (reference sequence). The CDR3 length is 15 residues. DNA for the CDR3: TGTGCCAGCAGCCTAGCGGGAGGGCCTCTTTACGAGCAGTACTTC. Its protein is CASSLAGGPLYEQYF.

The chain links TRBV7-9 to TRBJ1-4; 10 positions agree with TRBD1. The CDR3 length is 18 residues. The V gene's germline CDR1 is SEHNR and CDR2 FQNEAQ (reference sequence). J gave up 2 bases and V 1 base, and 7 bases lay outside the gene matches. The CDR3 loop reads CASSLGIRTGGTNEKLFF. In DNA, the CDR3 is TGTGCCAGCAGCTTAGGGATCCGGACAGGGGGGACTAATGAAAAACTGTTTTTT.

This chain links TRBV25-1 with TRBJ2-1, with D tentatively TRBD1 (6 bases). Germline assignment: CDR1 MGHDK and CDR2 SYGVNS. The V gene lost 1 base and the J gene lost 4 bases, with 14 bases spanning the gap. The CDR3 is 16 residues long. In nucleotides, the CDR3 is TGTGCCAGCAGTGAATGGGGTGGGGGCGCTTACAATGAGCAGTTCTTC. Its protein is CASSEWGGGAYNEQFF.

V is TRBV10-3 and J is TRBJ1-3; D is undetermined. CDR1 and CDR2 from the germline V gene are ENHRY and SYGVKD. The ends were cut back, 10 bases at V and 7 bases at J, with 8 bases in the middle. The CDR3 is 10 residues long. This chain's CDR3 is CASASNTIYF. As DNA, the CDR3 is TGTGCCAGCGCAAGCAACACCATATATTTT.

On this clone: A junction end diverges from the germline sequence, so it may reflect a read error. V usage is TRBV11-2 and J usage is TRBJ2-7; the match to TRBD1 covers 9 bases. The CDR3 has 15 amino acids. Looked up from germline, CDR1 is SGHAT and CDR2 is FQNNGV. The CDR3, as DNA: TGTGCCAGCAGGTTAGGCCGGGACAGGGCGTACGAGCAGTACTTC. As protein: CASRLGRDRAYEQYF.

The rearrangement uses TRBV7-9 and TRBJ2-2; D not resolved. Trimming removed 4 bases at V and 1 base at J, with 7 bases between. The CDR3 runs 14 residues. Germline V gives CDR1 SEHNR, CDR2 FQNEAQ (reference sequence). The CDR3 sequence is CASSSMRNTGELFF. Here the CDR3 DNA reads TGTGCCAGCAGCTCCATGAGGAACACCGGGGAGCTGTTTTTT.

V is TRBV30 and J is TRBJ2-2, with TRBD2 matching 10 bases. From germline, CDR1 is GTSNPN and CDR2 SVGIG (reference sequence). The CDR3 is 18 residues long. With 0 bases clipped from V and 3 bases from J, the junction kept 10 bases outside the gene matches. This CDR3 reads CAWSVRGSLAGYTGELFF. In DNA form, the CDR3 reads TGTGCCTGGAGTGTAAGGGGCTCACTAGCGGGATACACCGGGGAGCTGTTTTTT.

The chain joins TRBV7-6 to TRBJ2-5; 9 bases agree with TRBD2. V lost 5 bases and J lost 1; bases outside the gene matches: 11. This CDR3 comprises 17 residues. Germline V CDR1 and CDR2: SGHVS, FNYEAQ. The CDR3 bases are TGTGCCAGCAGCCGTTCAGTGGCGGGGGGGCCCCAAGAGACCCAGTACTTC. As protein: CASSRSVAGGPQETQYF.

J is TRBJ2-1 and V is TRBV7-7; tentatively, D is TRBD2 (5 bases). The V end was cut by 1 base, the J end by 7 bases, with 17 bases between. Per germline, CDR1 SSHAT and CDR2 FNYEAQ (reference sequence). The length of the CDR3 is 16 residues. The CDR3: CASSLGLSTNGNEQFF. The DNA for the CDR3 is TGTGCCAGCAGCTTAGGTCTTTCGACTAACGGGAATGAGCAGTTCTTC.

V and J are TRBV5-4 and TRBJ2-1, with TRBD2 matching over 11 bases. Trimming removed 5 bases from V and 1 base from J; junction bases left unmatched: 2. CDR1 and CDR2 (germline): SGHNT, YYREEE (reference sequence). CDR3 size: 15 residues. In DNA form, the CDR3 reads TGTGCCAGCAGATTAGCGGGAGGGTCCTACAATGAGCAGTTCTTC. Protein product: CASRLAGGSYNEQFF.

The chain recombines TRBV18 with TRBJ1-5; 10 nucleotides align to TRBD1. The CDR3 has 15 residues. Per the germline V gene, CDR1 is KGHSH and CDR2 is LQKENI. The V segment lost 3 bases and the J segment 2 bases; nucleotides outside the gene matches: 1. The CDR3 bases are TGTGCCAGCTCACCTGGGACAGGGGGCAATCAGCCCCAGCATTTT. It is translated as CASSPGTGGNQPQHF.

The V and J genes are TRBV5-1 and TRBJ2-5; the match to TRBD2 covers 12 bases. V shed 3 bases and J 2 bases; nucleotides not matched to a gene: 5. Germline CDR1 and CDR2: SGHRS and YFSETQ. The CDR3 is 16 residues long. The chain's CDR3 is CASSYFGLAGQETQYF. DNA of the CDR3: TGCGCCAGCAGCTACTTCGGACTAGCGGGGCAAGAGACCCAGTACTTC.

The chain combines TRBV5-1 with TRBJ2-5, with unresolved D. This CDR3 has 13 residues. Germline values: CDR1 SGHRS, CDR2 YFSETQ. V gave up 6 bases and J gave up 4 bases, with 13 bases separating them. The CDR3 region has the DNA TGCGCCAGCAAGACCGACACCCCAGAGACCCAGTACTTC. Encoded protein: CASKTDTPETQYF.

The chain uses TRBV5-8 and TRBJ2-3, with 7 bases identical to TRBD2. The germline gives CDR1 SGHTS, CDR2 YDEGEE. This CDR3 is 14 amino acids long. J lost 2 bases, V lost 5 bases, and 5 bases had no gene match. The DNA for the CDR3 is TGTGCCAGCAGGGTAGCGGGTAACACAGATACGCAGTATTTT. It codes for CASRVAGNTDTQYF.

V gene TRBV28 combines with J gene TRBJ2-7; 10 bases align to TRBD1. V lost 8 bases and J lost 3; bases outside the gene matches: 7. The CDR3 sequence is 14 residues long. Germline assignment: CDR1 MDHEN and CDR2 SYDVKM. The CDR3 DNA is TGTGCCAGCGACCGGGACAGGGGAATCTACGAGCAGTACTTC. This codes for CASDRDRGIYEQYF.

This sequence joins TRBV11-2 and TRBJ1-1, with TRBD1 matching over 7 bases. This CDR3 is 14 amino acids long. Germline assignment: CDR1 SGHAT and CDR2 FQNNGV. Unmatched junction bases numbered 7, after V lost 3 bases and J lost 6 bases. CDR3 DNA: TGTGCCAGCAGCTTCACCGACAGGGATGCTGAAGCTTTCTTT. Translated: CASSFTDRDAEAFF.

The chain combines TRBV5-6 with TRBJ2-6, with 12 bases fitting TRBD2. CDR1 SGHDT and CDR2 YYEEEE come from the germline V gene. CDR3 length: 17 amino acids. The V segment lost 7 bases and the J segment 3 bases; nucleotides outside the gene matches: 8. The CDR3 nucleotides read TGTGCCAGCTTCCTCGGACTAGCGGGAAGTGGGGCCAACGTCCTGACTTTC. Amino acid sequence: CASFLGLAGSGANVLTF.

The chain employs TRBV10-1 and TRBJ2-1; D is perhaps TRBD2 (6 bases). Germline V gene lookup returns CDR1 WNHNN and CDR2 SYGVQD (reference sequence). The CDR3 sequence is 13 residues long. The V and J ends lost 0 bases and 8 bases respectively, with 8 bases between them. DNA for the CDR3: TGCGCCAGCAGTGAGTCGTCGGGGGATGAGCAGTTCTTC. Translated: CASSESSGDEQFF.

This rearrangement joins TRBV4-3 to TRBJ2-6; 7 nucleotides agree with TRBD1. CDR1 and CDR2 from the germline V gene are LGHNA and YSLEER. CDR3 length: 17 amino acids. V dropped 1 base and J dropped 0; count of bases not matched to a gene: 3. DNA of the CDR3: TGCGCCAGCAGCCAAGGACAGGGATACTCTGGGGCCAACGTCCTGACTTTC. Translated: CASSQGQGYSGANVLTF.

The CDR3 reads CASSRRTGANEKLFF. The CDR3 region has the DNA TGTGCCAGCAGCCGGCGGACAGGGGCTAATGAAAAACTGTTTTTT. The J gene is TRBJ1-4, the V gene TRBV21-1; TRBD1 reflects the table's D call only, with no check against the DNA. TRBV21-1 is flagged as a pseudogene. CDR3 length: 15 residues.

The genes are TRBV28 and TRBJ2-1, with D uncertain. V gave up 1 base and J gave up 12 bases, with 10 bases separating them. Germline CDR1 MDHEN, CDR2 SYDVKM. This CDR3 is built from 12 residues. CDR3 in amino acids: CASSLSSVGQFF. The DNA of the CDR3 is TGTGCCAGCAGTTTATCTAGTGTTGGGCAGTTCTTC.

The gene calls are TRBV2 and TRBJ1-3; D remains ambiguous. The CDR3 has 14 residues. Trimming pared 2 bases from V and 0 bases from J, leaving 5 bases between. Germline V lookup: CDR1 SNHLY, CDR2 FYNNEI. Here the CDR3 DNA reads TGTGCCAGCAGTGAAACGAGCTCTGGAAACACCATATATTTT. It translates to CASSETSSGNTIYF. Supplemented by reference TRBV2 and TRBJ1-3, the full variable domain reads EPEVTQTPSHQVTQMGQEVILRCVPISNHLYFYWYRQILGQKVEFLVSFYNNEISEKSEIFDDQFSVERPDGSNFTLKIRSTKLEDSAMYFCASSETSSGNTIYFGEGSWLTVV.

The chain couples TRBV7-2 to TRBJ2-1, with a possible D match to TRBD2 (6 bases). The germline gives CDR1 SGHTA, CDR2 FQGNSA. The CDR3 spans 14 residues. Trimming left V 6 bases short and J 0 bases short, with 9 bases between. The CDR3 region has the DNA TGTGCCAGCAGGAGTAGCGGCTCCTACAATGAGCAGTTCTTC. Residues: CASRSSGSYNEQFF.

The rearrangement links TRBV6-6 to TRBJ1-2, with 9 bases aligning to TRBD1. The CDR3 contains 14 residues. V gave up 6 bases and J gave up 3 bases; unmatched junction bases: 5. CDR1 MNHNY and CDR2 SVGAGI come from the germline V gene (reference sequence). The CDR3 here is CASRRDRDDYGYTF. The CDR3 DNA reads TGTGCCAGCAGGAGGGACAGGGACGACTATGGCTACACCTTC.

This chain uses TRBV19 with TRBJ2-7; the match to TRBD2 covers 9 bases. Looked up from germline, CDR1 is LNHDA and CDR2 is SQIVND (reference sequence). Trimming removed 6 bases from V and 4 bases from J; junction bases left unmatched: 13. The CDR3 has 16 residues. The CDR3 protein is CASRSGTSIQHYEQYF. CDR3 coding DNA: TGTGCCAGTAGGTCGGGGACTAGCATTCAACATTACGAGCAGTACTTC. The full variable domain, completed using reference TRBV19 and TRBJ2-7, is DGGITQSPKYLFRKEGQNVTLSCEQNLNHDAMYWYRQDPGQGLRLIYYSQIVNDFQKGDIAEGYSVSREKKESFPLTVTSAQKNPTAFYLCASRSGTSIQHYEQYFGPGTRLTVT.

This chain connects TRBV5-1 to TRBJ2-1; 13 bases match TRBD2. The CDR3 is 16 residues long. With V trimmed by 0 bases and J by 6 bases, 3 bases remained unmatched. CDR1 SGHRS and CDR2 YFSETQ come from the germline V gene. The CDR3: CASSLGTSGGFNEQFF. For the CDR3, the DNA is TGCGCCAGCAGCTTGGGGACTAGCGGGGGATTCAATGAGCAGTTCTTC.

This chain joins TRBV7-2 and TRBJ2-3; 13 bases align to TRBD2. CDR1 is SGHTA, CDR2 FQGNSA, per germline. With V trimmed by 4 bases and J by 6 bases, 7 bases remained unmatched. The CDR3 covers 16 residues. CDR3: CASSSWTSGSGDTQYF. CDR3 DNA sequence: TGTGCCAGCAGCTCATGGACTAGCGGGAGTGGGGATACGCAGTATTTT.

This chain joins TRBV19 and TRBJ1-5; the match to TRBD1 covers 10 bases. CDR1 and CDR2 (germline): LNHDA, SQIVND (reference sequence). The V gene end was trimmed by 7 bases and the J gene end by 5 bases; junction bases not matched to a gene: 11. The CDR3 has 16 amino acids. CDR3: CASTLLRDRGDQPQHF. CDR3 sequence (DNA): TGTGCCAGTACCCTTCTCCGGGACAGGGGAGATCAGCCCCAGCATTTT. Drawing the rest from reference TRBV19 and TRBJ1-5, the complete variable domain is DGGITQSPKYLFRKEGQNVTLSCEQNLNHDAMYWYRQDPGQGLRLIYYSQIVNDFQKGDIAEGYSVSREKKESFPLTVTSAQKNPTAFYLCASTLLRDRGDQPQHFGDGTRLSIL.

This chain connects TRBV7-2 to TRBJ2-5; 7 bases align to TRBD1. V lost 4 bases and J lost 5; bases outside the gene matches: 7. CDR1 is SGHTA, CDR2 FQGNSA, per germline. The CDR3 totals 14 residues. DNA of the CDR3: TGTGCCAGCAGCTCGCGAGGGGGCGGGGAGACCCAGTACTTC. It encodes CASSSRGGGETQYF.

The CDR3 DNA is TGTGCCAGCAGCTGGACAGGGGGCGGGCAGCCCCAGCATTTT. Its translation: CASSWTGGGQPQHF. The rearrangement uses TRBV5-5 and TRBJ1-5, with 11 bases that match TRBD1. The CDR3 sequence is 14 residues long. Germline CDR1 is SGHKS and CDR2 is YYEKEE (reference sequence). With V trimmed by 3 bases and J by 7 bases, 3 bases remained unmatched.